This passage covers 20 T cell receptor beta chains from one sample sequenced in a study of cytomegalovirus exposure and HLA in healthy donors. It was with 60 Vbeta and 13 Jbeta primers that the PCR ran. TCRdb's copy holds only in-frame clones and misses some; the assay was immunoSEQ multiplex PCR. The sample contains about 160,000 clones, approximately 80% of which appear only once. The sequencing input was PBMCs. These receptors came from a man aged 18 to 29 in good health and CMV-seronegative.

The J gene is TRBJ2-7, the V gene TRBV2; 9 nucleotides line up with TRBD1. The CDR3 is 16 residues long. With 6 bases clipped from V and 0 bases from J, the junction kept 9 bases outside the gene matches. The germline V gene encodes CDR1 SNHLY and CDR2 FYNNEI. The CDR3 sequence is CASRYPRDRDSYEQYF. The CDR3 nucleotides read TGTGCCAGCAGATATCCCCGGGACAGGGACTCCTACGAGCAGTACTTC.

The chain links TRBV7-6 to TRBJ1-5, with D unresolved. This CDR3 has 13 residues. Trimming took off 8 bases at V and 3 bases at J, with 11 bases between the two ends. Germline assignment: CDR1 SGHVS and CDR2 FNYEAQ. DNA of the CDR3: TGTGCCAGCCGCGGGCTCCCCAATCAGCCCCAGCATTTT. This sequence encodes CASRGLPNQPQHF.

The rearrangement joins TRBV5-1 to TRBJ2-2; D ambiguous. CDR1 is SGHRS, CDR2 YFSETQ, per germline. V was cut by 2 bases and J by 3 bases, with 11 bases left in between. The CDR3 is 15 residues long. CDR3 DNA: TGCGCCAGCAGCTTCCGAACTGCGTACACCGGGGAGCTGTTTTTT. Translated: CASSFRTAYTGELFF.

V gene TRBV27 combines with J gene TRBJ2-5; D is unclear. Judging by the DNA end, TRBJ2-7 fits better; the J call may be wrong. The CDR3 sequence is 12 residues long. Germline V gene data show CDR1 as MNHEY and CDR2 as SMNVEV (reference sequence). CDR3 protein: CASSPSSYEQYF. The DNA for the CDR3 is TGTGCCAGCAGTCCGAGCTCCTACGAGCAGTACTTC.

The CDR3 DNA follows: TGTGCCAGCAGCGGTCTCGGCCGGGACTACAACAATGAGCAGTTCTTC. It is translated as CASSGLGRDYNNEQFF. The chain has TRBV7-9 and TRBJ2-1; 7 bases map to TRBD2. V lost 5 bases to trimming and J lost 5 bases; unmatched junction nucleotides: 12. The CDR3 contains 16 residues. Looked up from germline, CDR1 is SEHNR and CDR2 is FQNEAQ (reference sequence). Based on the CDR3 plus reference TRBV7-9 and TRBJ2-1, the full variable domain is DTGVSQNPRHKITKRGQNVTFRCDPISEHNRLYWYRQTLGQGPEFLTYFQNEAQLEKSRLLSDRFSAERPKGSFSTLEIQRTEQGDSAMYLCASSGLGRDYNNEQFFGPGTRLTVL.

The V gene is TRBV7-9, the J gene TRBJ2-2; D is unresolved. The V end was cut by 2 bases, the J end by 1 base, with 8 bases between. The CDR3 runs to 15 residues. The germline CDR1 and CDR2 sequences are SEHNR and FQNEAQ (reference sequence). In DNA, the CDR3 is TGTGCCAGCAGCTTACAGTCCCTGAACACCGGGGAGCTGTTTTTT. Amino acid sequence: CASSLQSLNTGELFF.

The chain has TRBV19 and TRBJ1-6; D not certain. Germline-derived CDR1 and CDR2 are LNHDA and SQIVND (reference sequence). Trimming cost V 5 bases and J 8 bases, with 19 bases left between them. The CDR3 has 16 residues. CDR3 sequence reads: CASSASGGRVDSPLHF. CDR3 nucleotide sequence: TGTGCCAGTAGTGCCTCCGGAGGAAGGGTGGATTCACCCCTCCACTTT.

The CDR3 bases are TGTGCCAGCAGCCGACAGGGGCCCACTGAAGCTTTCTTT. As protein: CASSRQGPTEAFF. J is TRBJ1-1 and V is TRBV7-3, with 8 bases aligning to TRBD1. The CDR3 sequence is 13 residues long. The V segment lost 5 bases and the J segment 4 bases; nucleotides outside the gene matches: 3. Looked up from germline, CDR1 is SGHTA and CDR2 is FQGTGA.

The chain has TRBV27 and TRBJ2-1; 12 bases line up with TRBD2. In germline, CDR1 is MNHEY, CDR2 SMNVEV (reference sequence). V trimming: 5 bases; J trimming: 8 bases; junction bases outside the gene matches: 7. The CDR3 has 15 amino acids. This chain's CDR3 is CASSPGLAGRDEQFF. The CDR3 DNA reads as TGTGCCAGCAGTCCCGGACTAGCGGGGAGAGATGAGCAGTTCTTC.

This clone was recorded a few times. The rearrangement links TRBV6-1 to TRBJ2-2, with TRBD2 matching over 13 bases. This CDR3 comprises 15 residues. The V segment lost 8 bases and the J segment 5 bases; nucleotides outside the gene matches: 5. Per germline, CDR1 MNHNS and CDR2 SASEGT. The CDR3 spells CASLTSGGETGELFF. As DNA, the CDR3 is TGTGCCAGCCTTACTAGCGGGGGGGAGACCGGGGAGCTGTTTTTT.

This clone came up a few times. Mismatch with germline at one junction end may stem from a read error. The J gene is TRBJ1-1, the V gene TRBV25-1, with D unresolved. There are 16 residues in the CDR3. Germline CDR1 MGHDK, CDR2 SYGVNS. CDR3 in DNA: TGTGCCAGCAGTGGCCCCCCGGGCGGGGTGAATACTGAAGCTTTCTTT. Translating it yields CASSGPPGGVNTEAFF.

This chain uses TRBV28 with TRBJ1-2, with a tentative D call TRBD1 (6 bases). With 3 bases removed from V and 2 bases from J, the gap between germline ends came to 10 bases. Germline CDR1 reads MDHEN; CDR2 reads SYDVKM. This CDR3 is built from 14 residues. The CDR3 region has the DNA TGTGCCAGCAGTTTGGGACACGGAAACTATGGCTACACCTTC. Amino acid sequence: CASSLGHGNYGYTF.

The CDR3 bases are TGCGCCAGCAGCCATATATTCGGGCTAGCGGGAGGCCTCATCCAAGAGACCCAGTACTTC. Its protein product is CASSHIFGLAGGLIQETQYF. V and J are TRBV4-1 and TRBJ2-5, with 11 bases matching TRBD2. The CDR3 is 20 residues long. Trimming removed 3 bases from V and 1 base from J; junction bases left unmatched: 16. Germline V gene data show CDR1 as MGHRA and CDR2 as YSYEKL.

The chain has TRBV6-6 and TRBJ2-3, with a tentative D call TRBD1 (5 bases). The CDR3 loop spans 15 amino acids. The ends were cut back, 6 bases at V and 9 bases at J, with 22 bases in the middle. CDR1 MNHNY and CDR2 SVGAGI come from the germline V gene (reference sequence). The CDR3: CASSPKSKGFQTQYF. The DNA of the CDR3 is TGTGCCAGCAGCCCAAAAAGCAAGGGGTTTCAAACGCAGTATTTT.

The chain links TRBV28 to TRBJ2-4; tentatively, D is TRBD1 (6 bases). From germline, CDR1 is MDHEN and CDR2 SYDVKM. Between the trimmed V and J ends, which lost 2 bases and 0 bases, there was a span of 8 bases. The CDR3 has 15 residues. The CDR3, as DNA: TGTGCCAGCAGTTTAACAGGGTTAGCCAAAAACATTCAGTACTTC. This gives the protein CASSLTGLAKNIQYF.

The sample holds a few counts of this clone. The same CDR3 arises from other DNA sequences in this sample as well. CDR3 sequence: CASSPDRQETQYF. The CDR3 coding sequence is TGTGCCAGCTCACCAGACAGGCAAGAGACCCAGTACTTC. The V call is TRBV18, the J call TRBJ2-5; weak D call: TRBD1 (6 bases). Between the trimmed V and J ends, which lost 2 bases and 2 bases, there was a span of 6 bases. The CDR3 is 13 residues long. The germline V gene encodes CDR1 KGHSH and CDR2 LQKENI.

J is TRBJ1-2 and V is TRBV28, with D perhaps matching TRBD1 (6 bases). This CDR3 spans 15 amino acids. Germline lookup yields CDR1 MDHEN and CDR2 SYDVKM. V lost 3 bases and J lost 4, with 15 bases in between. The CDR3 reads CASSFGGGGRYGYTF. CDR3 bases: TGTGCCAGCAGTTTTGGGGGCGGGGGACGCTATGGCTACACCTTC.

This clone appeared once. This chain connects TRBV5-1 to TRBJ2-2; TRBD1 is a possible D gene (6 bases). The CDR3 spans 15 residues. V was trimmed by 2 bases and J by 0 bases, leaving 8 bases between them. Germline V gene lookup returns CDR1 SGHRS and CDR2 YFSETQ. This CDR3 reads CASSFDRTNTGELFF. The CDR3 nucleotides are TGCGCCAGCAGCTTCGACAGGACGAACACCGGGGAGCTGTTTTTT.

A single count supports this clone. The DNA of the CDR3 is TGTGCCAGCTCACCATTCGAGATGGCGGGAACCTACAATGAGCAGTTCTTC. The encoded protein is CASSPFEMAGTYNEQFF. The chain couples TRBV18 to TRBJ2-1, with a possible D match to TRBD2 (6 bases). This CDR3 contains 17 residues. V was shortened by 2 bases and J by 2 bases, with 16 bases between the two germline ends. Germline V gene sequence: CDR1 KGHSH, CDR2 LQKENI.

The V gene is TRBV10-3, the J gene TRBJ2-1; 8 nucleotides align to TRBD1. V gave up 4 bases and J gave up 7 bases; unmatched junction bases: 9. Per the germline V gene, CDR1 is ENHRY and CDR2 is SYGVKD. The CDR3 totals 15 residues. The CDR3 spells CAISAGQVKGNEQFF. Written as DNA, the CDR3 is TGTGCCATCAGTGCGGGACAGGTAAAAGGGAATGAGCAGTTCTTC.